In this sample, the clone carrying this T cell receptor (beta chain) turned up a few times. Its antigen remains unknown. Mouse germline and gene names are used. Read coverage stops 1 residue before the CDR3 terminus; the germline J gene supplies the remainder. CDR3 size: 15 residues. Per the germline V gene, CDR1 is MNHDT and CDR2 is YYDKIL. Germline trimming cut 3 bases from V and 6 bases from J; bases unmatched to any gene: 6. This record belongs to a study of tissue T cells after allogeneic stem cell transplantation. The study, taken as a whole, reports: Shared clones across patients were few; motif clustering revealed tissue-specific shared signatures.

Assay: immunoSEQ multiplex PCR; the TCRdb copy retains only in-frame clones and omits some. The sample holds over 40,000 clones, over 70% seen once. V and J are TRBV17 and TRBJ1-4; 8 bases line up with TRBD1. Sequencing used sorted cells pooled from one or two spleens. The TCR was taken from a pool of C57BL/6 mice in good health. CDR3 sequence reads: CASSSRVTGDERLFF. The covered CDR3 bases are TGTGCTAGCAGTAGTAGGGTGACAGGGGACGAAAGATTATTT.